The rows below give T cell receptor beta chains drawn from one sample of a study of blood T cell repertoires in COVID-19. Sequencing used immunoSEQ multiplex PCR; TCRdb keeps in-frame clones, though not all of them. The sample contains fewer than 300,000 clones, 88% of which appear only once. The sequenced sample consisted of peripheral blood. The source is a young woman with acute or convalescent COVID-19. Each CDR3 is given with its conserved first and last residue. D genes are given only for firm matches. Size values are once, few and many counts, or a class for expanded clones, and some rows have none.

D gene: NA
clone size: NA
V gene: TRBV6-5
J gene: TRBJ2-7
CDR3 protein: CASRIQTVNYEQYF
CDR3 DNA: TGTGCCAGCAGGATCCAAACAGTGAACTACGAGCAGTACTTC

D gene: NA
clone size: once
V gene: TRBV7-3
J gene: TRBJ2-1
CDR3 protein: CASSLISGGGYNEQFF
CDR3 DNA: TGTGCCAGCAGCTTAATCAGTGGGGGCGGCTACAATGAGCAGTTCTTC

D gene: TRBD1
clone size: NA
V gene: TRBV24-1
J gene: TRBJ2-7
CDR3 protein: CATSDSMGQGRPYEQYF
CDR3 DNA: TGTGCCACCAGTGATTCCATGGGACAGGGTCGCCCTTACGAGCAGTACTTC

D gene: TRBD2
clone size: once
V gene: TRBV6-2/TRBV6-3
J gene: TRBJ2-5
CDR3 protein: CASSYESGSGVLEETQYF
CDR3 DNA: TGTGCCAGCAGTTACGAGAGTGGGAGCGGGGTTTTAGAAGAGACCCAGTACTTC

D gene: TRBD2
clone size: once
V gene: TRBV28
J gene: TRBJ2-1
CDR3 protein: CASSSSGMDNEQFF
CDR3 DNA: TGTGCCAGCAGTTCTAGCGGGATGGACAATGAGCAGTTCTTC

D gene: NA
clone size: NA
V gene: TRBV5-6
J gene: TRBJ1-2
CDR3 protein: CASSLRAPGSYTF
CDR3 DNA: TGTGCCAGCAGCTTGCGGGCCCCAGGGTCTTACACCTTC

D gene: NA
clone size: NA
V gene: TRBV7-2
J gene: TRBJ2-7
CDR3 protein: CASSRDTKAYEQYF
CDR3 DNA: TGTGCCAGCAGCAGGGACACCAAAGCCTACGAGCAGTACTTC

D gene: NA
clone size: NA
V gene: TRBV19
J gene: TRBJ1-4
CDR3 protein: CASSGRDDNEKLFF
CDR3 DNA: TGTGCCAGTAGCGGGAGGGACGATAATGAAAAACTGTTTTTT

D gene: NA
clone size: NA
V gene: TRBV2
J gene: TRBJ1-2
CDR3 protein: CASSEAIANYGYTF
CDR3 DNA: TGTGCCAGCAGTGAGGCCATCGCTAACTATGGCTACACCTTC

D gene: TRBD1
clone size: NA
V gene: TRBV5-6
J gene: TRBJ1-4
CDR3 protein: CASSAVGQGVVSEKLFF
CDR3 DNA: TGTGCCAGCAGCGCCGTGGGGCAGGGGGTAGTTAGTGAAAAACTGTTTTTT

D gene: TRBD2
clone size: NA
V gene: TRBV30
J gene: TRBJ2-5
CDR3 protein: CAWRRGGRLSETQYF
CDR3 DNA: TGTGCCTGGAGGAGAGGCGGGAGGTTGTCAGAGACCCAGTACTTC

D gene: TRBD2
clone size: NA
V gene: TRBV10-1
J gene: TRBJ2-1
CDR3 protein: CASSEVTSGGGEQFF
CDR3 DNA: TGCGCCAGCAGTGAGGTGACTAGCGGTGGGGGTGAGCAGTTCTTC

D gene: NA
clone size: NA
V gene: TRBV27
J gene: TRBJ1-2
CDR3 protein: CASSQSELYGYTF
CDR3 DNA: TGTGCCAGCAGTCAGTCGGAGCTCTATGGCTACACCTTC

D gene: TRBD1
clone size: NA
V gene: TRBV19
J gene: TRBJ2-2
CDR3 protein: CASSGTGFSGELFF
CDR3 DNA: TGTGCCAGTAGTGGGACAGGGTTCTCCGGGGAGCTGTTTTTT

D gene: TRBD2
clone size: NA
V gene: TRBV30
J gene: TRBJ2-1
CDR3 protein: CAWSVAGGYNEQFF
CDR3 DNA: TGTGCCTGGAGTGTAGCGGGAGGGTACAATGAGCAGTTCTTC

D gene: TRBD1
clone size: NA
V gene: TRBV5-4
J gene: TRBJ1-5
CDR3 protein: CASSSGGTGSEPQHF
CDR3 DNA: TGTGCCAGCAGCTCGGGTGGGACAGGCTCAGAGCCCCAGCATTTT

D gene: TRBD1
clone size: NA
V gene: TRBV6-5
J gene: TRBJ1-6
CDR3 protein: CASRAGQGSSPLHF
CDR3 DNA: TGTGCCAGCAGGGCGGGACAGGGATCCTCACCCCTCCACTTT

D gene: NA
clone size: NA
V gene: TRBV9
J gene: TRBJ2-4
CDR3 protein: CASSLAGGSGNIQYF
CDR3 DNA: TGTGCCAGCAGCCTAGCTGGGGGCTCGGGAAACATTCAGTACTTC

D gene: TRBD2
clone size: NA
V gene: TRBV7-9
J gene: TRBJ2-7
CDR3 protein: CASSLGASGLYF
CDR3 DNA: TGTGCCAGCAGCTTAGGGGCTAGCGGGCTGTACTTC

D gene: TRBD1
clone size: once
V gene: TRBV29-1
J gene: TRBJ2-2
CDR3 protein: CSVRRGQGFYGELFF
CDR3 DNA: TGCAGCGTTAGAAGGGGACAGGGATTTTACGGGGAGCTGTTTTTT

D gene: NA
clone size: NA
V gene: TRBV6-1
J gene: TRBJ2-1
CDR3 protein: CASSELAPKGSNEQFF
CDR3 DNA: TGTGCCAGCAGTGAACTAGCGCCCAAAGGGTCCAATGAGCAGTTCTTC

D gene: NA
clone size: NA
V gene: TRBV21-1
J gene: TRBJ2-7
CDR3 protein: CASSKETLAYPFTYEQYF
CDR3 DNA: TGTGCCAGCAGCAAAGAAACCCTAGCCTACCCCTTTACTTACGAGCAGTACTTC

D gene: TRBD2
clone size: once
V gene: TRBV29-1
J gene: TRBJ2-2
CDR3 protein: CSVLSSGRRGGELFF
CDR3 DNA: TGCAGCGTTCTCTCAAGCGGGAGGCGAGGCGGGGAGCTGTTTTTT

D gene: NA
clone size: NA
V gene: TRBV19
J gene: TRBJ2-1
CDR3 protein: CATSHDEQFF
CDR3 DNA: TGTGCCACCAGTCATGATGAGCAGTTCTTC

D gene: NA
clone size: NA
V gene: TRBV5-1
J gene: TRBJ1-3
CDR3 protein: CASSLGLRTDVNTIYF
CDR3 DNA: TGCGCCAGCAGCTTGGGTCTTAGGACAGATGTAAACACCATATATTTT

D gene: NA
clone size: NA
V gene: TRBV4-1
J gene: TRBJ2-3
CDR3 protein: CASSQALVDTQYF
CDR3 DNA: TGCGCCAGCAGCCAAGCCTTAGTTGATACGCAGTATTTT

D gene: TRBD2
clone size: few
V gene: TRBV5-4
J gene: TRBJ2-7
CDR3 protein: CASSLVGTSGNEQYF
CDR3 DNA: TGTGCCAGCAGCTTGGTGGGGACTAGCGGGAACGAGCAGTACTTC

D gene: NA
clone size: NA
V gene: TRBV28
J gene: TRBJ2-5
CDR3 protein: CASSVTRAQETQYF
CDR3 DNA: TGTGCCAGCAGTGTTACTAGGGCCCAAGAGACCCAGTACTTC

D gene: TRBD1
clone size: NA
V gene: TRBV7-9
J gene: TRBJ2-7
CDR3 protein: CASSLPGGFSEQYF
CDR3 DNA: TGTGCCAGCAGCTTACCAGGGGGCTTTTCCGAGCAGTACTTC

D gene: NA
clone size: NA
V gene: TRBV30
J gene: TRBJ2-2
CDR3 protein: CASETGELFF
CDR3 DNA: TGTGCCTCCGAGACCGGGGAGCTGTTTTTT

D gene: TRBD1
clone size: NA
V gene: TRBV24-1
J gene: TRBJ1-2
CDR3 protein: CATSATGQGANYGYTF
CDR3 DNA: TGTGCCACCAGTGCAACCGGACAGGGAGCTAACTATGGCTACACCTTC

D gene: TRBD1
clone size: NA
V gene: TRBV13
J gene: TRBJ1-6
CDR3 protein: CASSLEGGKGSSYNSPLHF
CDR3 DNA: TGTGCCAGCAGCCTGGAAGGGGGCAAGGGGAGTTCCTATAATTCACCCCTCCACTTT

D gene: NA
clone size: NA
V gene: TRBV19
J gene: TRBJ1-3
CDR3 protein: CASSIPRTGFGNTIYF
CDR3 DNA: TGTGCCAGTAGTATACCCCGAACAGGGTTCGGAAACACCATATATTTT

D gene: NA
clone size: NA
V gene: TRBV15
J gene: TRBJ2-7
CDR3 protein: CATERRNPAGEQYF
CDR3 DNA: TGTGCTACAGAGAGGCGAAACCCCGCGGGGGAGCAGTACTTC

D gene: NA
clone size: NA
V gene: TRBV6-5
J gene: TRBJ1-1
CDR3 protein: CASNVNRANTEAFF
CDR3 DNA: TGTGCCAGCAACGTTAACAGGGCGAACACTGAAGCTTTCTTT